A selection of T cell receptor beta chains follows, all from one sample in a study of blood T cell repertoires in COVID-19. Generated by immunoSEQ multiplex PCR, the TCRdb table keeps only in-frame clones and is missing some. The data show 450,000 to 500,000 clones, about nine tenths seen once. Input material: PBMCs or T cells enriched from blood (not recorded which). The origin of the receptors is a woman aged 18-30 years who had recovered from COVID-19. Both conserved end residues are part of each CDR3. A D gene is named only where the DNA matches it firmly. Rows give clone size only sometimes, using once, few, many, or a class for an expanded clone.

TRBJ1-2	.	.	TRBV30	TGTGCCTGCACAGGGACCCTTCTTTCCTATGGCTACACCTTC	CACTGTLLSYGYTF
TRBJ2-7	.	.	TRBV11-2	TGTGCCAGCAGCCGCCGGGACACTCCCTACGAGCAGTACTTC	CASSRRDTPYEQYF
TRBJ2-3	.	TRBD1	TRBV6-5	TGTGCCAGCAGCCCAAGACAGGGTGGGACAGATACGCAGTATTTT	CASSPRQGGTDTQYF
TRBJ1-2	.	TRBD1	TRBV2	TGTGCCAGCAGTGAGACAGACAGGGTGTTCGGCTACACCTTC	CASSETDRVFGYTF
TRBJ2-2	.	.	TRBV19	TGTGCCAGTAGTATAGGGCGGTGGTTTACCGGGGAGCTGTTTTTT	CASSIGRWFTGELFF
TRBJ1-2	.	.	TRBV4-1	TGCGCCAGCAGCCGCGGGGGGCGGGGAGGCTACACCTTC	CASSRGGRGGYTF
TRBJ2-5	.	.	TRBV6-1	TGTGCCAGCAGTGAAGTCGGAAGGACTGGGGTGGGGCAAGAGACCCAGTACTTC	CASSEVGRTGVGQETQYF
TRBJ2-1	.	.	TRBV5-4	TGTGCCAGCTTTCCTCGTGATGACCCCGGTCCGAGGAATGAGCAGTTCTTC	CASFPRDDPGPRNEQFF
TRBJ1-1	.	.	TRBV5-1	TGCGCCAGCACAGGAGGGGACGACTTTGTTGGAGCTTTCTTT	CASTGGDDFVGAFF
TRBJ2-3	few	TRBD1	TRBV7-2	TGTGCCAGCAGCTTACAGGGGGTCGGGAGCACAGATACGCAGTATTTT	CASSLQGVGSTDTQYF
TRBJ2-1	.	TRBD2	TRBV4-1	TGCGCCAGCAGCTACACGCGGGGGGGCACCTACAATGAGCAGTTCTTC	CASSYTRGGTYNEQFF
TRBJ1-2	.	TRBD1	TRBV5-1	TGCGCCAGCAGCTCGGGGGGACAGGGAAACTATGGCTACACCTTC	CASSSGGQGNYGYTF
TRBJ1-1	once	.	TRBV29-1	TGCAGCGTTGAGAGTGGAAGGCAGGGTGAAGCTTTCTTT	CSVESGRQGEAFF
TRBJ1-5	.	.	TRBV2	TGTGCCAGCAGTTACTCCGACACCTATCAGCCCCAGCATTTT	CASSYSDTYQPQHF
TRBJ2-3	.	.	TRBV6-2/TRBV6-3	TGTGCCAGCAGTTATAAGGGGGATCAACGGTATTTT	CASSYKGDQRYF
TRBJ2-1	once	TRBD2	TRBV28	TGTGCCAGCAGTCGGTTAGGACTAGCGGGGGGAACGAACAATGAGCAGTTCTTC	CASSRLGLAGGTNNEQFF
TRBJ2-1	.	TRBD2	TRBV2	TGTGCCAGCAGTGAGACTAGCGGGGTGGCAATAAATGAGCAGTTCTTC	CASSETSGVAINEQFF
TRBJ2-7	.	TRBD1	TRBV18	TGTGCCAGCTCACCACAGCGACAGGGGGGAAGTAAGCAGTACTTC	CASSPQRQGGSKQYF
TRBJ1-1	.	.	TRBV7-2	TGTGCCAGCAGCTCCCCTTCGGGATATATGAACACTGAAGCTTTCTTT	CASSSPSGYMNTEAFF
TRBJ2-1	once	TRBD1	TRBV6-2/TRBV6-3	TGTGCCAGCATCCCAGGGGGCGATCACAATGAGCAGTTCTTC	CASIPGGDHNEQFF
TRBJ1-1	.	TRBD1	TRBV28	TGTGCCAGCAGTACGCCGGGACAGTGGGTATCGGACACTGAAGCTTTCTTT	CASSTPGQWVSDTEAFF
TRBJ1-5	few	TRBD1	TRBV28	TGTGCCAGCAGGTGGGGACAGGAGAATCAGCCCCAGCATTTT	CASRWGQENQPQHF
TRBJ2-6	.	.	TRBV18	TGTGCCAGCTCACCAGAGACAGGTGGAACTGGGGCCAACGTCCTGACTTTC	CASSPETGGTGANVLTF
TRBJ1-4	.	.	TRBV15	TGTGCCACCAGCAGAGGATCGGCGGTGGGAAAACTGTTTTTT	CATSRGSAVGKLFF
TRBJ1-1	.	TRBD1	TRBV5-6	TGTGCCAGCAGAGAGGGGACAGGAGTTATGAACACTGAAGCTTTCTTT	CASREGTGVMNTEAFF
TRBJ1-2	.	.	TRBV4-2	TGTGCCAGCAGCCAAGATGAGGAGGAAGGGGGTGGCTACACCTTC	CASSQDEEEGGGYTF
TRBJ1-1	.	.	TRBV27	TGTGCCAGCAGTCTCAAAGGGGCGGGGCCTGAAGCTTTCTTT	CASSLKGAGPEAFF
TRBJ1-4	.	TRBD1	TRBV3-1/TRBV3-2	TGTGCCAGCAGCCTCGATTACAGGGGGACTGAAAAACTGTTTTTT	CASSLDYRGTEKLFF
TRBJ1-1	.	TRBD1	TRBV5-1	TGCGCCAGCAGCTCGGGACAGAGGTGGCTAACTGAAGCTTTCTTT	CASSSGQRWLTEAFF
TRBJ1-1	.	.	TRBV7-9	TGTGCCAGCAGCCCATTCTTGCGGAACACTGAAGCTTTCTTT	CASSPFLRNTEAFF
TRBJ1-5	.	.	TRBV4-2	TGTGCCAGCAGCCCCCGACAGGGCAATCAGCCCCAGCATTTT	CASSPRQGNQPQHF
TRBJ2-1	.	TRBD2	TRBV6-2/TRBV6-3	TGTGCCAGCAGTTCTAGCGGGGTTTACAATGAGCAGTTCTTC	CASSSSGVYNEQFF
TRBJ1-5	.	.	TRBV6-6	TGTGCCAGCAGTTATGGGTCGGCGGTTGATCAGCCCCAGCATTTT	CASSYGSAVDQPQHF
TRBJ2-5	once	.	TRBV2	TGTGCCAGACAGGGTCCGGAATTTCGAGAGACCCAGTACTTC	CARQGPEFRETQYF
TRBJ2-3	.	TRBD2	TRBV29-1	TGCAGCGCCGGAGCGGGGGGGGGCACAGATACGCAGTATTTT	CSAGAGGGTDTQYF
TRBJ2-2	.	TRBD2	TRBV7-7	TGTGCTAGCAGCTTAGGCCCCCTTTTAGCGGGGCGGGCCACCGGGGAGCTGTTTTTT	CASSLGPLLAGRATGELFF
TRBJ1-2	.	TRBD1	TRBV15	TGTGCCACCAGCAGCGACCAGGGGGTAAACTATGGCTACACCTTC	CATSSDQGVNYGYTF
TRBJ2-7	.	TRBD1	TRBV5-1	TGCGCCAGCAGCCCGCGGACCGGGACAGGGTACGAGCAGTACTTC	CASSPRTGTGYEQYF
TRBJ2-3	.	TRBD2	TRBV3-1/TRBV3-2	TGTGCCAGCAGCCTACTAGCGAATACGCAGTATTTT	CASSLLANTQYF
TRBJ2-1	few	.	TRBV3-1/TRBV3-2	TGTGCCAGCAGCCAAGATGCAGGCGGGGACCCCTACAATGAGCAGTTCTTC	CASSQDAGGDPYNEQFF
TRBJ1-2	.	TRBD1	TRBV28	TGTGCCAGCAGTACAACCGGGACAGGGATTAACTATGGCTACACCTTC	CASSTTGTGINYGYTF
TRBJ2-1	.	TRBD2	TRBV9	TGTGCCAGCAGCTCAGGGAGCAGCGGCGGGGGCTCCTACAATGAGCAGTTCTTC	CASSSGSSGGGSYNEQFF
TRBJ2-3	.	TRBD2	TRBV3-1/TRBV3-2	TGTGCCAGCAGCCAAGTTGGGGGTATTAGCGGGGGGTTAGATACGCAGTATTTT	CASSQVGGISGGLDTQYF
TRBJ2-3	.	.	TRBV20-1	TGCAGTGCCTTAAATACAGATACGCAGTATTTT	CSALNTDTQYF
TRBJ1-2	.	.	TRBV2	TGTGCCAGCAGTTCTGACAGGAAGCCATCCGGCTACACCTTC	CASSSDRKPSGYTF
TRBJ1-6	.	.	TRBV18	TGTGCCAGCTCACCCGAGAGGGGAGGGTCACCCCTCCACTTT	CASSPERGGSPLHF
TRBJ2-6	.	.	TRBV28	TGTGCCAGCAAGATCAGCTCTGGGGCCAACGTCCTGACTTTC	CASKISSGANVLTF
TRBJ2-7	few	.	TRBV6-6	TGTGCCAGCAGTTACCCCGTCGGAAGTGGGGACAAGTACTTC	CASSYPVGSGDKYF
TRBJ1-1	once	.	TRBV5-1	TGCGCCAGCAGCGACCGACAGCGACTGGGGACTGAAGCTTTCTTT	CASSDRQRLGTEAFF